The present T cell receptor beta chain was sequenced within a study of blood T cells in healthy people across ages (dated by TCRdb to about 2015). Describing the broader study: In model experiments, template switching captured roughly one uniquely barcoded TCR beta cDNA molecule for every two T cells. Donors of different ages were randomly distributed across sequencing lanes to avoid experimental bias. Using the same blood draw, the study looked at two additional independent replicas of 1 million unique cDNA reads for two donors, one aged 18 to 30 and the other aged 80 or older. Four age groups were formed from the donors: young (average 16 years), middle-aged (just under 40), aged (62) and long-lived (more than 75). Age-related changes in TCR beta repertoire diversity were measured in the study by deep sequencing normalized with unique cDNA molecular identifiers.

The V and J ends are trimmed by 4 bases and 4 bases, leaving 20 bases between them. The CDR3 numbers 17 residues from cysteine through phenylalanine. The retained sequence is limited to the CDR3, 51 bases, with the frame set at the first base. CDR1 and CDR2 are drawn from the germline V gene: SGHAT, FQNNGV. The donors were roughly 40 Caucasian individuals from Russia, aged roughly 6 to 90 years, who were systemically healthy. Each donor gave ten milliliters of peripheral blood, drawn into EDTA-treated Vacutainer tubes. Ficoll-Paque density-gradient centrifugation was used to isolate PBMCs, with at least 6.5 million per sample. Trizol reagent was used to extract total RNA from PBMCs, with at least 5 micrograms per sample. Naive CD45RAhigh/CD27high T cell percentages were measured by flow cytometry on a PBMC aliquot from every donor. Results the study describes overall, beyond this receptor: Conclusive comparison of naive and antigen-experienced compartments was prevented by the profiling of bulk unsorted PBMCs. Estimates of total diversity based on one million sequenced T cells were considered lower bounds and underestimates. As age increased, observed TCR beta diversity per million T cells dropped in a roughly linear way, and a significant reduction was already evident by age 40. Donor CMV infection status was unknown, potentially confounding age-related changes in expanded clonotypes. Observed TCR beta diversity correlated strongly with the percentage of naive T cells measured by flow cytometry. Compared with the aged group, more naive CD4+ T cells, fewer expanded clones and increased TCR diversity were shown by the long-lived group, suggesting age selection.

This clonotype was counted only a few times. The antigen it recognizes is unknown. Base qualities are missing; no much larger clone stands one base away. The library was obtained by 5' RACE. The instrument given in TCRdb is Illumina HiSeq 2500. A second roughly 6 to 11 cycle PCR used a sample-barcoded 5' primer and a J-beta primer mix. A unique molecular identifier was introduced onto each TCR beta cDNA molecule by a template-switch 5' adaptor carrying 12 random nucleotides. Each sample yielded at least 3 million CDR3-containing paired-end reads. All of the RNA was converted into first-strand cDNA using the Mint cDNA synthesis kit, with a TRBC-specific oligonucleotide serving as the primer. After uracil-DNA glycosylase treatment, a first 18-cycle PCR used universal primers M1SS and BC2_uni_R on all cDNA. Per the original workflow: For normalization, 1 million high-quality reads were randomly selected from each sample, with every read carrying a distinct molecular identifier. Reads with shared molecular identifiers were discarded instead of being binned into consensus sequences. CDR3 identification, clonotype clustering and error correction used MiTCR with a Q25 quality threshold and the strictest error-elimination algorithm. A nonparametric unseen species model with Euler transformation was used to estimate a lower bound on total TCR beta diversity. TCRdb took the public reads, trimmed them with fastp at Q25, ran MiXCR for clone calling and kept in-frame beta chains. Every CDR3 protein is listed once, alongside the most common genes and DNA of its rows. The V and J calls and clone size come from TCRdb's table, not from the authors' own analysis. Recorded for this sample are about a million distinct CDR3 sequences; 40% to 60% of them occurred a single time. In total, the top ten clones hold about an eighth of the sample.

This clonotype was obtained from a young man in good health. The rearrangement combines TRBV11-2 with TRBJ2-1; the D call is tentative, TRBD1 or TRBD2, as each matches 7 bases. The sequencing input was blood. The sequenced DNA: TGTGCCAGCAGCTCGAGGGGGGAGGGGGCAGGGTACAATGAGCAGTTCTTC. Its protein is CASSSRGEGAGYNEQFF.